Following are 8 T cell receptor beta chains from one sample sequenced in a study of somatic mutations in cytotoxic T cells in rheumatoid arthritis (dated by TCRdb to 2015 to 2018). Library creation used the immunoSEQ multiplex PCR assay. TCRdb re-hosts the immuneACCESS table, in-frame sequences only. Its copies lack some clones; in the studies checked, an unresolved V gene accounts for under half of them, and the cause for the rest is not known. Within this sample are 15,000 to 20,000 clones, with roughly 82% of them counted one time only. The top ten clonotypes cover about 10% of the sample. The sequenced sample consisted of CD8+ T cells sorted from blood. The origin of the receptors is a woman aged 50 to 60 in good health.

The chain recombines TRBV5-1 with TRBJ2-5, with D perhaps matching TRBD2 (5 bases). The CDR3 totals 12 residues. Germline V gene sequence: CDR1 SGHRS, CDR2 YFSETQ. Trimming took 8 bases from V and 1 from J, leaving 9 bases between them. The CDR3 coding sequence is TGCGCCAGTACGGGATCCCAAGAGACCCAGTACTTC. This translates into CASTGSQETQYF.

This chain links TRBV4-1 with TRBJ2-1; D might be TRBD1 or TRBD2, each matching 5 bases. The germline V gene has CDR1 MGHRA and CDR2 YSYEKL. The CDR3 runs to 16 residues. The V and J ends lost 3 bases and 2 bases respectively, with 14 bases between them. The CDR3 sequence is CASSQAGANPYNEQFF. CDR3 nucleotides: TGCGCCAGCAGCCAGGCCGGGGCCAACCCCTACAATGAGCAGTTCTTC.

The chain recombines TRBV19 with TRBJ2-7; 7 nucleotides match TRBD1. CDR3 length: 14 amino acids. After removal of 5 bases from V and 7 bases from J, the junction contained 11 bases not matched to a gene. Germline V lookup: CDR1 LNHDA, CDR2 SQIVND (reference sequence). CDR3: CASSHTGQVYEQYF. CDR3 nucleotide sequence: TGTGCCAGTAGTCATACCGGACAGGTATATGAGCAGTACTTC.

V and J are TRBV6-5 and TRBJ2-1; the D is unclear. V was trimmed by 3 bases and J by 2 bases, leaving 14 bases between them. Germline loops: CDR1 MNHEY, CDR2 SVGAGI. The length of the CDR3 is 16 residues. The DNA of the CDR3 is TGTGCCAGCAGTTATCTTAGGGAATCGGCCTACAATGAGCAGTTCTTC. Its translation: CASSYLRESAYNEQFF.

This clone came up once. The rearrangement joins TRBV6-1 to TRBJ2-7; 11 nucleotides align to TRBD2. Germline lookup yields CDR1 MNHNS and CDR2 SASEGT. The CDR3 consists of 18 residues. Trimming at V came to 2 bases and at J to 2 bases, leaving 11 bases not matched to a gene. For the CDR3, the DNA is TGTGCCAGCAGTGAACCCAGACTAGCGGGGCTTGGCGCCTACGAGCAGTACTTC. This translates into CASSEPRLAGLGAYEQYF.

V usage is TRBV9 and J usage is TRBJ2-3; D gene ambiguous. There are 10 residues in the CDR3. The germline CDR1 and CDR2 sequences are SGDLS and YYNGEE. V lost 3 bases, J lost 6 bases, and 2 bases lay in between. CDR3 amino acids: CASSGDTQYF. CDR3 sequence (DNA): TGTGCCAGCAGCGGCGATACGCAGTATTTT.

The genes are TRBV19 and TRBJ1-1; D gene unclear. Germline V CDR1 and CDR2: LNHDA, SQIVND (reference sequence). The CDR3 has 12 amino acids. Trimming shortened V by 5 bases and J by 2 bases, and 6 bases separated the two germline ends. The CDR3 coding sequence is TGTGCCAGTAGTTTGGCTAACACTGAAGCTTTCTTT. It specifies CASSLANTEAFF.

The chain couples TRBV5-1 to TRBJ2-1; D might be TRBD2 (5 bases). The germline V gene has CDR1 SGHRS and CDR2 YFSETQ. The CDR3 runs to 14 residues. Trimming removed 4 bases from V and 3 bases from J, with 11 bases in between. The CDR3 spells CASSVSGNYNEQFF. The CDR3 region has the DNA TGCGCCAGCAGCGTATCGGGAAACTACAATGAGCAGTTCTTC. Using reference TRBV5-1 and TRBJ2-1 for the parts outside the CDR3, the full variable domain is KAGVTQTPRYLIKTRGQQVTLSCSPISGHRSVSWYQQTPGQGLQFLFEYFSETQRNKGNFPGRFSGRQFSNSRSEMNVSTLELGDSALYLCASSVSGNYNEQFFGPGTRLTVL.